Sequencing of this T cell receptor beta chain was carried out in a study of control samples from healthy donors and cancer patients. Repertoires were generated with immunoSEQ multiplex PCR, while TCRdb's copy carries only in-frame clones and drops some. The data contain some 49,000 clones, roughly 85% of them singletons. V was trimmed by 5 bases and J by 4 bases, leaving 9 bases between them. The CDR3 consists of 13 residues. Germline values: CDR1 SGHTA, CDR2 FQGNSA. Sequencing was performed on PBMCs. This chain connects TRBV7-2 to TRBJ1-3; D gene ambiguous. The origin of this receptor is a woman aged 50 to 65 with lung cancer. The CDR3 DNA sequence: TGTGCCAGCAGCATCACTTTCGGAAACACCATATATTTT. Protein: CASSITFGNTIYF.